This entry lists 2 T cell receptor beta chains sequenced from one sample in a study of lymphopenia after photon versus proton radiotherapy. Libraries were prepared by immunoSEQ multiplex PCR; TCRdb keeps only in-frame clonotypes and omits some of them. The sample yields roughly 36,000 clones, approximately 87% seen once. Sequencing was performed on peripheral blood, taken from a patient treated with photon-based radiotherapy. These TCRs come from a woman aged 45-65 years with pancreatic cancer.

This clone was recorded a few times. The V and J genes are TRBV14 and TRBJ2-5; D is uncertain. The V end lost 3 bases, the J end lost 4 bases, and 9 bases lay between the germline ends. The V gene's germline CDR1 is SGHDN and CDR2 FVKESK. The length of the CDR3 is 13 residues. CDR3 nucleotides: TGTGCCAGCAGCCAGTTAGGCCCAGAGACCCAGTACTTC. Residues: CASSQLGPETQYF. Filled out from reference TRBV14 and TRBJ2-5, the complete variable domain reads EAGVTQFPSHSVIEKGQTVTLRCDPISGHDNLYWYRRVMGKEIKFLLHFVKESKQDESGMPNNRFLAERTGGTYSTLKVQPAELEDSGVYFCASSQLGPETQYFGPGTRLLVL.

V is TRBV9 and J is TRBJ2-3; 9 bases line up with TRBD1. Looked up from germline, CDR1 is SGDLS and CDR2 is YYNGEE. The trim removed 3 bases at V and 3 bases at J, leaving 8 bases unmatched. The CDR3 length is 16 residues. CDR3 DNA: TGTGCCAGCAGCGCGGCGGAACAGGGGGCAACAGATACGCAGTATTTT. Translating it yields CASSAAEQGATDTQYF.